This TCR beta chain is from a study of beta chain features in type 1 diabetes. The sequenced template was cDNA made from the entire isolated RNA. Profiling relied on immunoSEQ multiplex PCR, and the TCRdb table lists in-frame clones only, not all of them. The table includes more than 300,000 clones, roughly 13% detected once. Only one heparinised blood draw was taken per donor, and its volume averaged about 120 mL. This clone turned up a few times. The source material was naive CD4+ T cells from blood. The sequence derives from a young man in good health.

CDR3 loop: CASLRWGADTQYF. As DNA, the CDR3 is TGTGCCAGCCTACGTTGGGGGGCAGATACGCAGTATTTT. The rearrangement uses TRBV27 and TRBJ2-3; D possibly corresponds to TRBD2 (6 bases). The CDR3 totals 13 residues. The V end was cut by 8 bases, the J end by 4 bases, with 13 bases between. Germline CDR1 MNHEY, CDR2 SMNVEV (reference sequence).